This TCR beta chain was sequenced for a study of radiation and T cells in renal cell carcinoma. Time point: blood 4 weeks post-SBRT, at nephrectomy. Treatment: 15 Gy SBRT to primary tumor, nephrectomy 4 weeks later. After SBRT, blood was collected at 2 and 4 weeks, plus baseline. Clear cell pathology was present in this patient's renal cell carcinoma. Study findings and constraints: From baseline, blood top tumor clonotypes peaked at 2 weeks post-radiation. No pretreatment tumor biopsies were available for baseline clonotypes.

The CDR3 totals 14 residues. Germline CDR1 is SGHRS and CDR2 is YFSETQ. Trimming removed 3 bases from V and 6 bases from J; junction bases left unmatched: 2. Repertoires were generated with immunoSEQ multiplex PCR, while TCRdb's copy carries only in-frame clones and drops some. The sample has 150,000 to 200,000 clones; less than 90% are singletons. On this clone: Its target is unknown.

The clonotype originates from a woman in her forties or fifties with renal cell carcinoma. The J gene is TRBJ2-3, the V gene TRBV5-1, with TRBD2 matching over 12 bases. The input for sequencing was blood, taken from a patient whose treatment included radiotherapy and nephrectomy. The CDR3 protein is CASSSGTSGDTQYF. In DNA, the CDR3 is TGCGCCAGCAGCTCCGGGACTAGCGGGGATACGCAGTATTTT. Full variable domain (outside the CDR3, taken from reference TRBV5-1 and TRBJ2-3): KAGVTQTPRYLIKTRGQQVTLSCSPISGHRSVSWYQQTPGQGLQFLFEYFSETQRNKGNFPGRFSGRQFSNSRSEMNVSTLELGDSALYLCASSSGTSGDTQYFGPGTRLTVL.